Below are 31 T cell receptor beta chains sequenced from a single sample in a study of human T cells and chemical hapten exposure. Using its own MiXCR run on the RACE reads, TCRdb lists one record per CDR3 protein. The sample contains about 77,000 distinct CDR3 sequences, around 9.4% of which appear only once. Time point reported: healthy volunteer bleed at 6 weeks. Unseparated into fractions, whole blood served as the source from which total RNA was extracted. The sequencing input was whole blood. The receptor set was obtained from a female donor in good health. Some clones in this sample may be carry-over from other donors' samples.

The chain has TRBV5-6 and TRBJ1-5; TRBD1 aligns across 8 bases. Per the germline V gene, CDR1 is SGHDT and CDR2 is YYEEEE. V shed 4 bases, J shed 4 bases, and the junction held 7 bases outside the gene matches. This CDR3 is 15 amino acids long. The CDR3 DNA follows: TGTGCCAGCAGCGGACAGGGCGGGAAGAATCAGCCCCAGCATTTT. Translation: CASSGQGGKNQPQHF.

Of note for this clonotype: In this CDR3 the conserved last residue, phenylalanine or tryptophan, is missing, so a read error is likely. The genes are TRBV6-2 or TRBV6-3 and TRBJ1-2; D is undetermined. Trimming removed 5 bases from V and 4 bases from J, with 5 bases in between. The germline V gene encodes CDR1 MNHEY and CDR2 SVGEGT. This CDR3 has 11 amino acids. The CDR3 loop reads CASSRIYGYTS. CDR3 in DNA: TGTGCCAGCAGTCGGATCTATGGCTACACCTCC.

This clonotype was seen at least ten times. The chain combines TRBV15 with TRBJ1-3; perhaps TRBD1 as D (5 bases). The germline V gene encodes CDR1 LNHNV and CDR2 YYDKDF (reference sequence). The CDR3 loop spans 17 amino acids. V was trimmed by 4 bases and J by 0 bases, leaving 16 bases between them. This CDR3 is CATSIVTGARSGNTIYF. CDR3 coding DNA: TGTGCCACCAGCATAGTCACCGGGGCCCGCTCTGGAAACACCATATATTTT.

This chain links TRBV7-7 with TRBJ2-7, with D unclear. Trimming took 2 bases from V and 1 from J, leaving 9 bases between them. From germline, CDR1 is SSHAT and CDR2 FNYEAQ (reference sequence). This CDR3 has 14 amino acids. Here the CDR3 reads CASSLSTGSYEQYF. The DNA of the CDR3 is TGTGCCAGCAGCTTATCTACGGGTTCCTACGAGCAGTACTTC.

The rearrangement uses TRBV27 and TRBJ2-4; 7 positions match TRBD2. The V and J ends lost 4 bases and 1 base, in that order; junction bases with no gene match: 10. The CDR3 sequence is 17 residues long. The germline V gene has CDR1 MNHEY and CDR2 SMNVEV (reference sequence). The CDR3 loop reads CASSSSVSGWAKNIQYF. The CDR3, as DNA: TGTGCCAGCAGTTCCTCAGTTAGCGGGTGGGCCAAAAACATTCAGTACTTC.

The V and J genes are TRBV7-2 and TRBJ2-3; D possibly corresponds to TRBD1 (6 bases). Germline V lookup: CDR1 SGHTA, CDR2 FQGNSA. The CDR3 spans 14 residues. V shed 5 bases and J shed 6 bases, with 15 bases lying between them. The CDR3 nucleotides read TGTGCCAGCAGCCGGCGGACAGTTTCGGATACGCAGTATTTT. Encoded protein: CASSRRTVSDTQYF.

This clonotype was counted between two and nine times. The chain recombines TRBV4-1 with TRBJ1-1, with unresolved D. The CDR3 sequence is 13 residues long. Deletions cut 2 bases from V and 0 bases from J, with 4 bases between. Germline CDR1 is MGHRA and CDR2 is YSYEKL. The CDR3 spells CASSQIMNTEAFF. CDR3 sequence (DNA): TGCGCCAGCAGCCAAATAATGAACACTGAAGCTTTCTTT.

This clonotype appeared a few times. The chain carries TRBV7-9 and TRBJ1-4; 8 nucleotides match TRBD1. The V and J ends lost 4 bases and 4 bases, in that order; junction bases with no gene match: 2. The CDR3 loop spans 14 amino acids. Per germline, CDR1 SEHNR and CDR2 FQNEAQ (reference sequence). The CDR3 here is CASSSGTGNEKLFF. CDR3 bases: TGTGCCAGCAGCTCCGGGACAGGTAATGAAAAACTGTTTTTT.

The chain has TRBV6-2 or TRBV6-3 and TRBJ1-5; a weak D match, TRBD1 (6 bases). Germline V gene data show CDR1 as MNHEY and CDR2 as SVGEGT. The CDR3 is 15 residues long. V was cut by 6 bases and J by 4 bases, with 16 bases left in between. CDR3 loop: CASRESGTRNQPQHF. CDR3 coding DNA: TGTGCCAGCAGGGAATCCGGGACACGGAATCAGCCCCAGCATTTT.

The chain couples TRBV28 to TRBJ1-6, with D perhaps matching TRBD1 (5 bases). Germline lookup yields CDR1 MDHEN and CDR2 SYDVKM. Trimming took off 5 bases at V and 6 bases at J, with 23 bases between the two ends. This CDR3 comprises 18 residues. CDR3: CASSPGWDHETANSPLHF. DNA of the CDR3: TGTGCCAGCAGTCCTGGGTGGGATCATGAGACAGCTAATTCACCCCTCCACTTT.

This clonotype was counted ten times or more. The V and J genes are TRBV18 and TRBJ2-3; the D gene is possibly TRBD2 (5 bases). This CDR3 spans 13 amino acids. Per the germline V gene, CDR1 is KGHSH and CDR2 is LQKENI. Trimming took 3 bases from V and 8 from J, leaving 12 bases between them. The CDR3 loop reads CASSPPALATQYF. The CDR3 DNA reads TGTGCCAGCTCACCTCCTGCGCTAGCTACGCAGTATTTT.

In its sample, this clonotype was seen a few times. This chain uses TRBV7-8 with TRBJ1-3; a weak D match, TRBD1 (5 bases). This CDR3 is 16 amino acids long. The V gene's germline CDR1 is SGHVS and CDR2 FQNEAQ. Between the trimmed V and J ends, which lost 0 bases and 0 bases, there was a span of 9 bases. The CDR3 sequence: CASSLAGQNSGNTIYF. In DNA form, the CDR3 reads TGTGCCAGCAGCTTAGCGGGGCAGAACTCTGGAAACACCATATATTTT.

In this sample, this clonotype turned up many times. The rearrangement links TRBV18 to TRBJ2-5; TRBD1 might be the D (6 bases). The germline gives CDR1 KGHSH, CDR2 LQKENI. The CDR3 is 15 amino acids. V lost 5 bases to trimming and J lost 0 bases, with 13 bases between them. The CDR3 sequence is CASSARQAHQETQYF. The CDR3 nucleotides are TGTGCCAGCTCAGCTCGACAGGCGCACCAAGAGACCCAGTACTTC.

Many counts were recorded for this clonotype. The V gene is TRBV2, the J gene TRBJ1-6; D possibly corresponds to TRBD1 (5 bases). The germline CDR1 and CDR2 sequences are SNHLY and FYNNEI. The CDR3 runs 15 residues. V was clipped by 6 bases and J by 10 bases, with 19 bases between them. The CDR3 nucleotides are TGTGCCAGCAGACAGACACCTCTATCAGGGTCACCCCTCCACTTT. Its translation: CASRQTPLSGSPLHF.

This clonotype was recorded a few times. This rearrangement joins TRBV20-1 to TRBJ1-1; the D is unclear. This CDR3 region has 14 residues. Germline CDR1 and CDR2: DFQATT and SNEGSKA (reference sequence). V shed 5 bases and J shed 1 base, with 14 bases lying between them. The CDR3 DNA is TGCAGTGCTCCCATCAGTGGCAGGAACACTGAAGCTTTCTTT. This translates into CSAPISGRNTEAFF.

As regards this clonotype: Possible read error: a much larger clone is one base away. The chain is built from TRBV27 and TRBJ2-3, with 7 bases that match TRBD1. This CDR3 contains 14 residues. Germline assignment: CDR1 MNHEY and CDR2 SMNVEV (reference sequence). Trimming at V came to 8 bases and at J to 0 bases, leaving 5 bases not matched to a gene. In DNA form, the CDR3 reads TGTGCCAGCGAGGGGGCAGGGAGCACAGATACGCAGTATTTT. As protein: CASEGAGSTDTQYF.

This clonotype has more than one count but fewer than ten. The chain is built from TRBV7-9 and TRBJ2-7; the D is unclear. CDR1 is SEHNR, CDR2 FQNEAQ, per germline (reference sequence). This CDR3 has 13 residues. With 3 bases removed from V and 6 bases from J, the gap between germline ends came to 12 bases. The chain's CDR3 is CASSFFHLGEQYF. In DNA form, the CDR3 reads TGTGCCAGCAGCTTCTTTCACCTGGGCGAGCAGTACTTC.

Notes on this clonotype: A read error may be the cause here, since a much bigger clone is one base away. The chain uses TRBV12-3 or TRBV12-4 and TRBJ1-1; D gene unclear. V was clipped by 3 bases and J by 1 base, with 9 bases between them. The CDR3 is 14 residues long. CDR3 region: CASSFRLGNTEAFF. The DNA for the CDR3 is TGTGCCAGCAGTTTCCGGTTAGGGAACACTGAAGCTTTCTTT.

This clonotype has at least ten counts. This chain links TRBV18 with TRBJ1-1, with a possible D match to TRBD1 (6 bases). In germline, CDR1 is KGHSH, CDR2 LQKENI. V was pared by 1 base and J by 4 bases, with 16 bases between. The CDR3 is made up of 16 amino acids. The CDR3 spells CASSPRSRGALTEAFF. The CDR3 DNA sequence: TGTGCCAGCTCACCACGGTCGAGGGGGGCGCTCACTGAAGCTTTCTTT.

This clonotype was found many times. The chain carries TRBV7-6 and TRBJ1-3; D uncertain. The germline gives CDR1 SGHVS, CDR2 FNYEAQ. V was cut by 0 bases and J by 2 bases, with 5 bases left in between. The length of the CDR3 is 14 residues. CDR3 region: CASSLAGTGNTIYF. The CDR3 DNA reads TGTGCCAGCAGCTTAGCCGGAACTGGAAACACCATATATTTT.

This clonotype occurred many times. This chain links TRBV29-1 with TRBJ2-4, with D maybe TRBD1 (7 bases). Germline values: CDR1 SQVTM, CDR2 ANQGSEA. CDR3 length: 16 residues. Trimming pared 7 bases from V and 4 bases from J, leaving 23 bases between. The chain's CDR3 is CSAGGQGGRRKNIQYF. CDR3 nucleotides: TGCAGCGCTGGCGGCCAGGGGGGAAGGAGGAAAAACATTCAGTACTTC.

This clonotype was seen ten or more times. This chain joins TRBV23-1 and TRBJ1-5; 9 positions match TRBD1. TRBV23-1 is known as an ORF, though its function is uncertain. Trimming at V came to 4 bases and at J to 1 base, leaving 8 bases not matched to a gene. The CDR3 totals 17 residues. DNA for the CDR3: TGCGCCAGCAGTCTCCGCGGGGACAGGGAAAGCAATCAGCCCCAGCATTTT. Translating gives CASSLRGDRESNQPQHF.

The table lists this clonotype with a few counts. This rearrangement joins TRBV7-9 to TRBJ1-2; 7 positions match TRBD1. From germline, CDR1 is SEHNR and CDR2 FQNEAQ (reference sequence). Trimming at V came to 5 bases and at J to 7 bases, leaving 19 bases not matched to a gene. This CDR3 spans 17 amino acids. The CDR3 region is CASSPQPPVDRVGGYTF. The DNA for the CDR3 is TGTGCCAGCAGCCCCCAACCGCCCGTAGACAGGGTTGGTGGCTACACCTTC. Combining the CDR3 with reference TRBV7-9 and TRBJ1-2 gives the whole variable domain DTGVSQNPRHKITKRGQNVTFRCDPISEHNRLYWYRQTLGQGPEFLTYFQNEAQLEKSRLLSDRFSAERPKGSFSTLEIQRTEQGDSAMYLCASSPQPPVDRVGGYTFGSGTRLTVV.

This clonotype was counted at least ten times. The chain joins TRBV20-1 to TRBJ2-3; D is possibly TRBD1 or TRBD2 (5 bases each). The CDR3 extends over 15 amino acids. Germline V gene sequence: CDR1 DFQATT, CDR2 SNEGSKA (reference sequence). Trimming cost V 5 bases and J 6 bases, with 21 bases left between them. CDR3: CSAETARGRQDTQYF. CDR3 sequence (DNA): TGCAGTGCTGAGACTGCAAGAGGGAGACAGGATACGCAGTATTTT.

This clonotype was found a few times. A much larger clone lies one base from this, so it may be a read error. The chain couples TRBV6-5 to TRBJ1-1, with D perhaps matching TRBD1 (6 bases). Germline V lookup: CDR1 MNHEY, CDR2 SVGAGI. This CDR3 has 13 residues. The V gene lost 5 bases and the J gene lost 0 bases, with 7 bases spanning the gap. Here the CDR3 reads CASSGQLNTEAFF. In DNA, the CDR3 is TGTGCCAGCAGTGGACAGTTGAACACTGAAGCTTTCTTT.

The chain uses TRBV20-1 and TRBJ1-2; D remains unclear. The CDR3 contains 13 residues. Germline-derived CDR1 and CDR2 are DFQATT and SNEGSKA (reference sequence). V was cut by 7 bases and J by 8 bases, with 20 bases left in between. The CDR3 DNA follows: TGCAGTGTCGCCCGTGGCACTCAGGAAGGCTACACCTTC. As protein: CSVARGTQEGYTF.

Ten or more counts support this clonotype. This chain connects TRBV6-6 to TRBJ2-5; D gene ambiguous. V was clipped by 7 bases and J by 4 bases, with 10 bases between them. Germline assignment: CDR1 MNHNY and CDR2 SVGAGI (reference sequence). The CDR3 has 12 residues. The CDR3 nucleotides read TGTGCCAGCACGCGAAGAGCAGAGACCCAGTACTTC. Its translation is CASTRRAETQYF.

The rearrangement links TRBV6-5 to TRBJ1-2; D possibly corresponds to TRBD1 (5 bases). The CDR3 is 13 amino acids. Germline V lookup: CDR1 MNHEY, CDR2 SVGAGI. The V end lost 9 bases, the J end lost 10 bases, and 21 bases lay between the germline ends. The CDR3 nucleotides are TGTGCCAGTAGTCGGGGAGTGACAGATCTCTACACCTTC. It translates to CASSRGVTDLYTF.

In regard to this clonotype: A junction end diverges from the germline sequence, so it may reflect a read error. The chain carries TRBV3-1 and TRBJ1-5; no definite D call. The germline V gene encodes CDR1 LGHDT and CDR2 YNNKEL (reference sequence). This CDR3 is 17 amino acids long. CDR3 amino acids: CASSKEVGGPSNQPQHF. The CDR3 DNA is TGTGCCAGCAGCAAAGAGGTGGGAGGACCGAGCAATCAGCCCCAGCATTTT.

The chain links TRBV9 to TRBJ2-7; TRBD1 matches at 7 bases. The J segment lost 7 bases and the V segment lost 0 bases, leaving 7 bases of the junction unmatched. There are 14 residues in the CDR3. Germline CDR1 reads SGDLS; CDR2 reads YYNGEE. Here the CDR3 DNA reads TGTGCCAGCAGCGTAGAGGTGACAGGGTTGGAGCAGTACTTC. This codes for CASSVEVTGLEQYF.

Only one count was recorded for this clonotype. The chain employs TRBV15 and TRBJ1-5; D is unclear. Germline assignment: CDR1 LNHNV and CDR2 YYDKDF (reference sequence). This CDR3 has 17 amino acids. Trimming pared 5 bases from V and 7 bases from J, leaving 24 bases between. The CDR3 here is CATSAQLPKGVRQPQHF. The CDR3 coding sequence is TGTGCCACCAGCGCACAACTTCCTAAGGGAGTCCGGCAGCCCCAGCATTTT.